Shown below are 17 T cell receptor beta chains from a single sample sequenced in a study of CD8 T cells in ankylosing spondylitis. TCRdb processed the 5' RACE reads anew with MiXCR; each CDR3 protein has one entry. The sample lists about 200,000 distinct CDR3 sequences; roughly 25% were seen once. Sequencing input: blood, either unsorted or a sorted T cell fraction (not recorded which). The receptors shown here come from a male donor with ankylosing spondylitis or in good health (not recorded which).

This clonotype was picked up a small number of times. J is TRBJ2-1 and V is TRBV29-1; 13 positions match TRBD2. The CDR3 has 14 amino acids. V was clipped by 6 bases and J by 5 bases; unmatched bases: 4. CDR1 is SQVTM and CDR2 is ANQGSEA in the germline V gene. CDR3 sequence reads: CSVTTSGRNNEQFF. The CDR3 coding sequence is TGCAGCGTAACGACTAGCGGGAGGAACAATGAGCAGTTCTTC.

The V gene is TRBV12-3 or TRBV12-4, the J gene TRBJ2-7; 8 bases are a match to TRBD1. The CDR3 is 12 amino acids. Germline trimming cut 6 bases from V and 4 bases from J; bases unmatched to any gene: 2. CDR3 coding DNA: TGTGCCAGCAGGGGACAGGTATACGAGCAGTACTTC. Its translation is CASRGQVYEQYF.

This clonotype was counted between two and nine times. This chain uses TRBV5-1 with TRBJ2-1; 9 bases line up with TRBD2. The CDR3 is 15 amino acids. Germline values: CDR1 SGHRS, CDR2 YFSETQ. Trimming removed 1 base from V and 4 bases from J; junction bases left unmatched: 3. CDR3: CASSLRTSEYNEQFF. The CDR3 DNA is TGCGCCAGCAGCTTGCGGACTAGCGAATACAATGAGCAGTTCTTC.

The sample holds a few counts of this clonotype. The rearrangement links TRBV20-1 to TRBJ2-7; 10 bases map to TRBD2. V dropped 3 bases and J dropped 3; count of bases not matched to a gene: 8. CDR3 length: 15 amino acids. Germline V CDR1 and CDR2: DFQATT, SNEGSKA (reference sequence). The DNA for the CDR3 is TGCAGTGCTAGGGGACTAGCGCGCGTCCTCTACGAGCAGTACTTC. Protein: CSARGLARVLYEQYF.

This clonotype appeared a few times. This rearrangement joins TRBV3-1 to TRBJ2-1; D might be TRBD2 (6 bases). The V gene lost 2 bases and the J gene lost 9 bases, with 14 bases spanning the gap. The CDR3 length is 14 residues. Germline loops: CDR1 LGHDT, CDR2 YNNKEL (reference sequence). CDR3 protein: CASSQTLARLEQFF. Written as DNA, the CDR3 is TGTGCCAGCAGCCAAACCCTAGCGAGGCTTGAGCAGTTCTTC.

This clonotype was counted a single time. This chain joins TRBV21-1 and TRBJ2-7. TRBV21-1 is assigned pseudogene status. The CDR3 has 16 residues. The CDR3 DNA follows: TGTGCCAGCAGCAAAGACTACAGTTTGGTCTCCTACGAGCAGTACTTC. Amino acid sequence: CASSKDYSLVSYEQYF.

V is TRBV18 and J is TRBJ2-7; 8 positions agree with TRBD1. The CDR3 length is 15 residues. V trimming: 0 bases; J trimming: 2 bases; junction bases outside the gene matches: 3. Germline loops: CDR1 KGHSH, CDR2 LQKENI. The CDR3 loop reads CASSPPGTGPYEQYF. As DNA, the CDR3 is TGTGCCAGCTCACCACCCGGGACAGGTCCCTACGAGCAGTACTTC.

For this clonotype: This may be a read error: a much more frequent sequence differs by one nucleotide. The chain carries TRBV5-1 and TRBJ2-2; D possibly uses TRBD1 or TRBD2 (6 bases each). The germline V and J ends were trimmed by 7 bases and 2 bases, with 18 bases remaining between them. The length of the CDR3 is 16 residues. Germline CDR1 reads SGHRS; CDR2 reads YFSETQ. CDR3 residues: CASGRGVGLNTGELFF. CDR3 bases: TGCGCCAGCGGAAGGGGGGTCGGGTTAAACACCGGGGAGCTGTTTTTT. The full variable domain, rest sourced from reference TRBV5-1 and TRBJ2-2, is KAGVTQTPRYLIKTRGQQVTLSCSPISGHRSVSWYQQTPGQGLQFLFEYFSETQRNKGNFPGRFSGRQFSNSRSEMNVSTLELGDSALYLCASGRGVGLNTGELFFGEGSRLTVL.

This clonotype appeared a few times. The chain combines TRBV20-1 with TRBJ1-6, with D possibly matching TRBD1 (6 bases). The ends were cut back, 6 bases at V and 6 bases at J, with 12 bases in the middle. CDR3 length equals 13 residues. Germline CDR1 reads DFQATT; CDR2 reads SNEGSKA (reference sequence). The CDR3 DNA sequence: TGCAGTGCACAACGGGACACTAATTCACCCCTCCACTTT. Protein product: CSAQRDTNSPLHF.

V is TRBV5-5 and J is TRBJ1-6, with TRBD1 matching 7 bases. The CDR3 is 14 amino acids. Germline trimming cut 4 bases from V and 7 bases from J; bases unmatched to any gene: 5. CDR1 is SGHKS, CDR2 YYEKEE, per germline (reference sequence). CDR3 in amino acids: CASSTPQGNSPLHF. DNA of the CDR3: TGTGCCAGCAGCACACCACAGGGGAATTCACCCCTCCACTTT.

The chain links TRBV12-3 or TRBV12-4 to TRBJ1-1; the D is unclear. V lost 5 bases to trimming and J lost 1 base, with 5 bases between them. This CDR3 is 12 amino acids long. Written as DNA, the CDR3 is TGTGCCAGCAGTGCTGCGAACACTGAAGCTTTCTTT. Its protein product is CASSAANTEAFF.

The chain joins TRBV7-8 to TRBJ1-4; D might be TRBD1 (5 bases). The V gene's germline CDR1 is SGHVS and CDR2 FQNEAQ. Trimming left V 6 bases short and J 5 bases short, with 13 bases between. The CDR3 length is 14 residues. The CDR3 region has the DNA TGTGCCAGCAGAGAGGGGCGAACGAATGAAAAACTGTTTTTT. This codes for CASREGRTNEKLFF.

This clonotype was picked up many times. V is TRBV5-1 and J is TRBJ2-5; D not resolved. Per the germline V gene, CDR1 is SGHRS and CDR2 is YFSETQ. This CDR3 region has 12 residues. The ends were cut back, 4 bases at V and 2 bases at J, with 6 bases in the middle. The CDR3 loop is CASSESQETQYF. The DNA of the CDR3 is TGCGCCAGCAGCGAGTCGCAAGAGACCCAGTACTTC.

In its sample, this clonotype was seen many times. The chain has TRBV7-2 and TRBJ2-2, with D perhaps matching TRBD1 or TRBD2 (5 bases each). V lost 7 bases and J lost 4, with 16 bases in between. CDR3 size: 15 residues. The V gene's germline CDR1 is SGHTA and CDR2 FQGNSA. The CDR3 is CASNLGRTGTGELFF. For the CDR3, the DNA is TGTGCCAGCAACTTGGGACGAACGGGCACCGGGGAGCTGTTTTTT.

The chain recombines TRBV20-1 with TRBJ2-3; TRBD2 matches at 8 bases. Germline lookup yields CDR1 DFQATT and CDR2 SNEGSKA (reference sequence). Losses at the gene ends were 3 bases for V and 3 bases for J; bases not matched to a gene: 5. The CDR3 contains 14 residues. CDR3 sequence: CSASGTSGTDTQYF. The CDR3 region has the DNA TGCAGTGCTAGCGGGACTAGTGGTACAGATACGCAGTATTTT.

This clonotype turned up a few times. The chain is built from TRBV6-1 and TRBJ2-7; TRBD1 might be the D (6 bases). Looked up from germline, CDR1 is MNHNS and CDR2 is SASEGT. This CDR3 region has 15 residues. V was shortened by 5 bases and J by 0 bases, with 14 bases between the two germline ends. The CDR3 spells CASSKSDRSSYEQYF. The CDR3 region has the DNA TGTGCCAGCAGTAAAAGTGACAGGTCCTCCTACGAGCAGTACTTC.

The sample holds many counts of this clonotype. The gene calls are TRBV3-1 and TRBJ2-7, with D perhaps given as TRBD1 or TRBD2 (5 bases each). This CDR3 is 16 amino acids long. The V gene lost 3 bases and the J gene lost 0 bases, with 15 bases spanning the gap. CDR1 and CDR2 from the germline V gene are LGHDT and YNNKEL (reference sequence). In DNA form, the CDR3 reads TGTGCCAGCAGCCAGATTGGGGGACCGGGCTCCTACGAGCAGTACTTC. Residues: CASSQIGGPGSYEQYF.